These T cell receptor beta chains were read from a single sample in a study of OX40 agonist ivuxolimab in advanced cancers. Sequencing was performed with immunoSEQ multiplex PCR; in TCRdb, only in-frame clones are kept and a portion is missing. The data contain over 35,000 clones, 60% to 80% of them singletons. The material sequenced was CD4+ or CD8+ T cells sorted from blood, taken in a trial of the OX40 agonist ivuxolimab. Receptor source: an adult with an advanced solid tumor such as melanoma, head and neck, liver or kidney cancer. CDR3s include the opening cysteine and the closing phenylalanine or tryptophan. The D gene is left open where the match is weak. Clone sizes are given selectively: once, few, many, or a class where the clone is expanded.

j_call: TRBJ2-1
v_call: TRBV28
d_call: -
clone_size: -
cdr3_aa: CASILHNEQFF
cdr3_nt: TGTGCCAGCATTCTCCACAATGAGCAGTTCTTC

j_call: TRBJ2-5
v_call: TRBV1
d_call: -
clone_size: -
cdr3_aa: CTSSPTTGGTKTQYF
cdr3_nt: TGCACCAGCAGCCCCACGACGGGGGGAACTAAGACCCAGTACTTC

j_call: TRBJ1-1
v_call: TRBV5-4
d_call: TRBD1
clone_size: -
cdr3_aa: CASSLVGTGGTEAFF
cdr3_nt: TGTGCCAGCAGCTTGGTAGGGACAGGGGGCACTGAAGCTTTCTTT

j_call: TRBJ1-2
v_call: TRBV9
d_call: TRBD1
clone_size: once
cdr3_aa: CASSEGTGADGYTF
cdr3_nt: TGTGCCAGCAGCGAAGGGACAGGGGCGGACGGCTACACCTTC

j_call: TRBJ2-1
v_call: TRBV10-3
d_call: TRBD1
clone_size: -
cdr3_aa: CAISQGGTGVEQFF
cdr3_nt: TGTGCCATCAGTCAGGGCGGGACAGGGGTCGAGCAGTTCTTC

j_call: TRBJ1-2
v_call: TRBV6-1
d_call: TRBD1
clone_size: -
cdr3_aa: CATQGVSGSINGYTF
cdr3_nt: TGTGCCACCCAGGGGGTATCGGGGAGCATAAATGGCTACACCTTC

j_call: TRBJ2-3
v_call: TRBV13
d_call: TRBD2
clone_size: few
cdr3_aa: CASSPTSGGRDTQYF
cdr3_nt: TGTGCCAGCAGCCCGACTAGCGGGGGAAGGGATACGCAGTATTTT

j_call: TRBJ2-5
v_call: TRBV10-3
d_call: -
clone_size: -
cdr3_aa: CAISDGRGSSEKETQYF
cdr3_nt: TGTGCCATCAGTGATGGCAGGGGAAGCTCGGAGAAAGAGACCCAGTACTTC

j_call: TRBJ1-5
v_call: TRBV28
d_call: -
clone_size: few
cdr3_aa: CASSSIQANQPQHF
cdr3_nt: TGTGCCAGCAGTTCCATTCAGGCTAATCAGCCCCAGCATTTT

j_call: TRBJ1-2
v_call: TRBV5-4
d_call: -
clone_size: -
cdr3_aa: CASSQGGNYGYTF
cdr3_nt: TGTGCCAGCAGCCAAGGCGGTAACTATGGCTACACCTTC

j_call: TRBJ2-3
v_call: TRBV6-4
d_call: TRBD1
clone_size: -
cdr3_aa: CASGQGHTDTQYF
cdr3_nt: TGTGCCAGCGGACAGGGACACACAGATACGCAGTATTTT

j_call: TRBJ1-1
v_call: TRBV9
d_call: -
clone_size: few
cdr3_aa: CASREGGSEAFF
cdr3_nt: TGTGCCAGCAGAGAGGGGGGGTCTGAAGCTTTCTTT

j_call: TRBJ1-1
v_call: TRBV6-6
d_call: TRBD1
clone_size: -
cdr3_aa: CASSGRDSSEAFF
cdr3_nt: TGTGCCAGCAGTGGGCGGGACAGCTCTGAAGCTTTCTTT

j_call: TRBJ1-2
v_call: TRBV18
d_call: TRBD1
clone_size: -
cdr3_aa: CASSLTTGGRRNYGYTF
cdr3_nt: TGTGCCAGCTCACTGACGACAGGGGGCCGGAGGAACTATGGCTACACCTTC

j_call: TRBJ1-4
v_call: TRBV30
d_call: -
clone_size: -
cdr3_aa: CAWSVPEWGEKLFF
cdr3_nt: TGTGCCTGGAGTGTGCCCGAGTGGGGCGAAAAACTGTTTTTT

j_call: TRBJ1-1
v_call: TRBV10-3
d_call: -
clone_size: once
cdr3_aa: CAIRGNKPERAFF
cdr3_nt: TGTGCCATCAGAGGGAACAAACCCGAGCGGGCTTTCTTT

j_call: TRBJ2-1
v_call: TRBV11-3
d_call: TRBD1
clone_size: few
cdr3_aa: CASSRTGGNEQFF
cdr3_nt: TGTGCCAGCAGCCGGACAGGGGGGAATGAGCAGTTCTTC

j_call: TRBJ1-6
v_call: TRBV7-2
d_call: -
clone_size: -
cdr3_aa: CASSFQQGGSPLHF
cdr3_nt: TGTGCCAGCAGCTTCCAACAGGGTGGTTCACCCCTCCACTTT

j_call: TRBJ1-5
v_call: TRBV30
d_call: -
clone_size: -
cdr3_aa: CAWSQDSNQPQHF
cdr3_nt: TGTGCCTGGAGCCAGGATAGCAATCAGCCCCAGCATTTT

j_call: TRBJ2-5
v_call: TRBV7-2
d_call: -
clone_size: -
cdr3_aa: CASSRAISETQYF
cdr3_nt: TGTGCCAGCAGCAGGGCTATCTCGGAGACCCAGTACTTC

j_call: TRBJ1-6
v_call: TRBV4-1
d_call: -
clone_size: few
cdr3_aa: CASSQELPPLHF
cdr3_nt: TGCGCCAGCAGCCAAGAGTTGCCACCCCTCCACTTT

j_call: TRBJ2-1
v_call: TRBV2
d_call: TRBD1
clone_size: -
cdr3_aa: CASSGQGRDEQFF
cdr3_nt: TGTGCCAGCAGTGGACAGGGAAGGGATGAGCAGTTCTTC

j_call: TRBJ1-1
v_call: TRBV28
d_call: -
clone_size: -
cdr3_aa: CASHQALEAFF
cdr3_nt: TGTGCCAGCCATCAGGCCCTAGAAGCTTTCTTT

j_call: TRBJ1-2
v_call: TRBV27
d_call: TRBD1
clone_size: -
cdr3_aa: CASSLSRGGADGYTF
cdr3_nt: TGTGCCAGCAGTTTATCGAGAGGGGGCGCGGATGGCTACACCTTC

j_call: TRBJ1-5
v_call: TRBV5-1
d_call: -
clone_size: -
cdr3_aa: CASSLETGPNQPQHF
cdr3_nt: TGCGCCAGCAGCTTGGAAACAGGTCCGAATCAGCCCCAGCATTTT

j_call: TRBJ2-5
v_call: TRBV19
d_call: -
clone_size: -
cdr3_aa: CASSMKETQYF
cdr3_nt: TGTGCCAGTAGTATGAAGGAGACCCAGTACTTC

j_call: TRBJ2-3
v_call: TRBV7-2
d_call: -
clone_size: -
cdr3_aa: CASSLGFVAGLSTDTQYF
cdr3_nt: TGTGCCAGCAGCTTAGGGTTTGTGGCGGGCTTAAGCACAGATACGCAGTATTTT

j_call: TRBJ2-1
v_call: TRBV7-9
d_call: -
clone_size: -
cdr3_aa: CASSLLDGDNEQFF
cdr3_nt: TGTGCCAGCAGCTTACTAGACGGAGACAATGAGCAATTCTTC

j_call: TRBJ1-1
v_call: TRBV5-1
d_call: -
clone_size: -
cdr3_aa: CASSLAWASTEAFF
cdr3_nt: TGCGCCAGCAGCTTGGCTTGGGCAAGCACTGAAGCTTTCTTT

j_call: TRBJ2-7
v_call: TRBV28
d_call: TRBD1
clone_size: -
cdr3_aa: CASSPTGTGGNREQYF
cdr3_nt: TGTGCCAGCAGTCCTACCGGGACAGGGGGGAATCGGGAGCAGTACTTC

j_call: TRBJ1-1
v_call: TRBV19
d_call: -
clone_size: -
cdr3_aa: CASSIRSMNTEAFF
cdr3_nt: TGTGCCAGTAGTATACGCAGCATGAACACTGAAGCTTTCTTT

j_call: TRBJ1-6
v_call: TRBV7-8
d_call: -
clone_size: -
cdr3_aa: CASSLARTDNSPLHF
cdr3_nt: TGTGCCAGCAGCTTAGCGCGTACAGATAATTCACCCCTCCACTTT

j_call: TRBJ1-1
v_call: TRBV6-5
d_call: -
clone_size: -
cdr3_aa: CASKFRGTNTEAFF
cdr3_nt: TGTGCCAGCAAGTTCAGGGGTACGAACACTGAAGCTTTCTTT

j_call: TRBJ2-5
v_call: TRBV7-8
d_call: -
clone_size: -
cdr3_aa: CASSLSSGTGQETQYF
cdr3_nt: TGTGCCAGCAGCTTATCCTCCGGGACGGGACAAGAGACCCAGTACTTC

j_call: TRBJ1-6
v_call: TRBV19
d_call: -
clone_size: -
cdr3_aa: CASSIRTLDSGGPLGSPLHF
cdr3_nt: TGTGCCAGTAGTATCCGGACTTTGGATTCCGGGGGCCCCCTCGGATCACCCCTCCACTTT

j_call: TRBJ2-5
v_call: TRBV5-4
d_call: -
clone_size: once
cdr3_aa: CASSLEVASETQYF
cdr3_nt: TGTGCCAGCAGCTTGGAAGTAGCCTCGGAGACCCAGTACTTC

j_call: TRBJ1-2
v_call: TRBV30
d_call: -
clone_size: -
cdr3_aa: CAWSVRDTWAGGYTF
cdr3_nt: TGTGCCTGGAGTGTACGGGACACCTGGGCGGGGGGCTACACCTTC

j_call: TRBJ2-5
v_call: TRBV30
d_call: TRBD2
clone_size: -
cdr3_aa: CAWSPTGTSGKETQYF
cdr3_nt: TGTGCCTGGAGTCCGACCGGGACTAGCGGAAAAGAGACCCAGTACTTC

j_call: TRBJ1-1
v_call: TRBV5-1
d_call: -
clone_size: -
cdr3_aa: CASSYGPNTEAFF
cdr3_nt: TGCGCCAGCAGCTACGGACCGAACACTGAAGCTTTCTTT

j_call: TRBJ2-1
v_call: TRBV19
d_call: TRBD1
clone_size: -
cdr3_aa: CASIPPGQGDNEQFF
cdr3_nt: TGTGCCAGTATTCCTCCGGGACAGGGAGACAATGAGCAGTTCTTC

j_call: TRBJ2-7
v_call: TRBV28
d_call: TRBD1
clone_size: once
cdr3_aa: CASTTQGPYEQYF
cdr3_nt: TGTGCCAGCACCACACAGGGGCCCTACGAGCAGTACTTC